A selection of T cell receptor beta chains follows, all from one sample in a study of CD4 T cells in relation to SARS-CoV-2 and coronaviruses. Method: immunoSEQ multiplex PCR; TCRdb's copy keeps in-frame clones and lacks some. This table has around 62,000 clones, 85% to 95% appearing once. The material sequenced was naive CD4+ T cells from PBMCs. The receptors were sampled from a human donor in good health. Both conserved end residues are part of each CDR3. A D gene is named only where the DNA matches it firmly. Size values are once, few and many counts, or a class for expanded clones, and some rows have none.

d_gene	abundance	v_gene	j_gene	CDR3aa	CDR3nt
TRBD2	once	TRBV7-8	TRBJ2-5	CASSLGQMLTSGLGGGGSQYF	TGTGCCAGCAGCTTAGGACAGATGTTGACTAGCGGGCTGGGGGGCGGTGGGTCCCAGTACTTC
TRBD1	few	TRBV6-5	TRBJ1-2	CASSDSDRDGYTF	TGTGCCAGCAGTGACTCCGACAGGGATGGCTACACCTTC
.	few	TRBV3-1/TRBV3-2	TRBJ2-7	CASSQASSGSYEQYF	TGTGCCAGCAGCCAAGCTTCCTCCGGGTCCTACGAGCAGTACTTC
TRBD2	.	TRBV10-1	TRBJ2-2	CASRSGGTGELFF	TGCGCCAGCAGATCGGGAGGGACCGGGGAGCTGTTTTTT
TRBD1	.	TRBV7-9	TRBJ1-1	CASSQGENTEAFF	TGTGCCAGCAGCCAGGGGGAGAACACTGAAGCTTTCTTT
.	.	TRBV19	TRBJ2-5	CASSTPSTGRETQYF	TGTGCCAGTAGTACCCCGTCAACAGGGCGGGAGACCCAGTACTTC
TRBD1	.	TRBV6-5	TRBJ2-7	CASSNRQGPLEQYF	TGTGCCAGCAGTAACCGACAGGGCCCCCTCGAGCAGTACTTC
.	.	TRBV10-1	TRBJ2-1	CASSESGTLFNEQFF	TGCGCCAGCAGTGAGTCAGGGACATTGTTCAATGAGCAGTTCTTC
TRBD1	.	TRBV15	TRBJ1-2	CATSRDPGQGGYGYTF	TGTGCCACCAGCAGAGATCCCGGACAGGGGGGATATGGCTACACCTTC
TRBD1	once	TRBV28	TRBJ2-1	CASSFRDRRYNEQFF	TGTGCCAGCAGTTTTCGGGACAGAAGATACAATGAGCAGTTCTTC
TRBD1	.	TRBV28	TRBJ1-2	CASSLGQGLWHYGYAF	TGTGCCAGCAGTTTGGGACAGGGACTTTGGCACTATGGCTACGCCTTC
.	once	TRBV4-1	TRBJ1-4	CASSQSGSGRVEKLFF	TGCGCCAGCAGCCAATCTGGATCAGGGCGCGTTGAAAAACTGTTTTTT
.	.	TRBV14	TRBJ1-3	CASSYSSGNTIYF	TGTGCCAGCAGCTACAGCTCTGGAAACACCATATATTTT
.	.	TRBV19	TRBJ1-5	CASSIFPRGLVNQPQHF	TGTGCCAGTAGTATTTTCCCTAGGGGCTTGGTCAATCAGCCCCAGCATTTT
TRBD2	.	TRBV5-4	TRBJ2-5	CASSGGTRTQETQYF	TGTGCCAGCAGCGGGGGGACTAGAACCCAAGAGACCCAGTACTTC
.	.	TRBV18	TRBJ1-2	CASSRSRDGYTF	TGTGCCAGCTCACGAAGTAGGGATGGCTACACCTTC
.	.	TRBV3-1/TRBV3-2	TRBJ2-5	CASSQESGTVQTQYF	TGTGCCAGCAGCCAAGAGTCAGGGACCGTACAGACCCAGTACTTC
TRBD1	.	TRBV6-1	TRBJ1-5	CASSETKDRAYSNQPQHF	TGTGCCAGCAGTGAAACCAAGGACAGGGCGTATAGCAATCAGCCCCAGCATTTT
.	.	TRBV12-3/TRBV12-4	TRBJ1-1	CASGLGNTEAFF	TGTGCCAGCGGGTTAGGAAACACTGAAGCTTTCTTT
TRBD1	.	TRBV14	TRBJ1-2	CASSQEDRVYGYTF	TGTGCCAGCAGCCAAGAGGACAGGGTATATGGCTACACCTTC
TRBD1	.	TRBV5-1	TRBJ1-2	CASSSTTRGRYGYTF	TGCGCCAGCAGCTCAACGACCAGGGGGAGGTATGGCTACACCTTC
TRBD1	.	TRBV15	TRBJ2-1	CATSYRQGRTEQFF	TGTGCCACCAGCTACAGACAGGGGAGGACTGAGCAGTTCTTC
.	.	TRBV5-1	TRBJ1-3	CASSLEVRASGNTIYF	TGCGCCAGCAGCTTGGAGGTCCGAGCGTCTGGAAACACCATATATTTT
.	.	TRBV5-1	TRBJ1-1	CASSLEIGRNTEAFF	TGCGCCAGCAGCTTGGAGATTGGGAGGAACACTGAAGCTTTCTTT
.	.	TRBV7-2	TRBJ1-1	CASSLSPRGNTEAFF	TGTGCCAGCAGCTTAAGCCCCAGAGGGAACACTGAAGCTTTCTTT
.	.	TRBV27	TRBJ2-1	CASSLSGPGNEQFF	TGTGCCAGCAGTTTATCTGGACCTGGCAATGAGCAGTTCTTC
.	.	TRBV6-5	TRBJ2-5	CASSYSTLKETQYF	TGTGCCAGCAGTTACTCGACACTGAAAGAGACCCAGTACTTC
.	.	TRBV28	TRBJ2-5	CASGTQYF	TGTGCCAGCGGGACCCAGTACTTC
.	.	TRBV19	TRBJ1-5	CASSILGNNQPQHF	TGTGCCAGTAGTATTTTGGGGAACAATCAGCCCCAGCATTTT
.	.	TRBV10-3	TRBJ1-3	CANGAGNTIYF	TGTGCCAACGGTGCTGGAAACACCATATATTTT
.	.	TRBV7-9	TRBJ1-3	CASSPPGGQSEGNTIYF	TGTGCCAGCAGCCCACCCGGGGGGCAATCAGAAGGAAACACCATATATTTT
.	once	TRBV24-1	TRBJ2-7	CATSDPRVLDEQYF	TGTGCCACCAGTGACCCCCGGGTCCTAGACGAGCAGTACTTC
TRBD1	.	TRBV11-2	TRBJ2-1	CASSSIRDRLNEQFF	TGTGCCAGCAGCTCCATACGGGACAGGCTGAATGAGCAGTTCTTC
.	once	TRBV28	TRBJ1-2	CASRLLGYGYTF	TGTGCCAGCAGACTCCTCGGCTATGGCTACACCTTC
TRBD2	.	TRBV14	TRBJ2-2	CASSHQAGGDTGELFF	TGTGCCAGCAGCCACCAAGCGGGAGGGGACACCGGGGAGCTGTTTTTT
.	.	TRBV3-1/TRBV3-2	TRBJ1-3	CASSQQGNTIYF	TGTGCCAGCAGCCAACAGGGAAACACCATATATTTT
.	.	TRBV5-5	TRBJ2-3	CASSLQGTDTQYF	TGTGCCAGCAGCCTACAGGGCACAGATACGCAGTATTTT
TRBD1	.	TRBV19	TRBJ2-6	CASRRRGTGASGANVLTF	TGTGCCAGTAGGCGACGGGGGACAGGGGCCTCTGGGGCCAACGTCCTGACTTTC
TRBD1	.	TRBV19	TRBJ1-3	CASRFLQGASGNTIYF	TGTGCCAGCAGATTCTTACAGGGGGCATCGGGAAACACCATATATTTT
.	.	TRBV4-2	TRBJ2-6	CASSQDGSSGANVLTF	TGTGCCAGCAGCCAAGATGGGAGCTCTGGGGCCAACGTCCTGACTTTC
TRBD1	.	TRBV28	TRBJ2-7	CASKRGPGQGFEQYF	TGTGCCAGCAAAAGAGGACCCGGACAGGGGTTCGAGCAGTACTTC
TRBD2	.	TRBV10-1	TRBJ2-2	CASSERGLAGKDKNTGELFF	TGCGCCAGCAGTGAGAGGGGACTAGCGGGAAAGGATAAGAACACCGGGGAGCTGTTTTTT
TRBD1	once	TRBV5-6	TRBJ1-2	CASSPINRQGRYGYTF	TGTGCCAGCAGCCCCATTAATCGACAGGGCCGTTATGGCTACACCTTC
TRBD1	.	TRBV18	TRBJ1-1	CASSPDEQGAPMVIRAFF	TGTGCCAGCTCACCGGACGAACAGGGGGCGCCTATGGTAATAAGAGCTTTCTTT
.	.	TRBV19	TRBJ2-7	CASSMMAGSSYEQYF	TGTGCCAGTAGTATGATGGCAGGGAGCTCCTACGAGCAGTACTTC